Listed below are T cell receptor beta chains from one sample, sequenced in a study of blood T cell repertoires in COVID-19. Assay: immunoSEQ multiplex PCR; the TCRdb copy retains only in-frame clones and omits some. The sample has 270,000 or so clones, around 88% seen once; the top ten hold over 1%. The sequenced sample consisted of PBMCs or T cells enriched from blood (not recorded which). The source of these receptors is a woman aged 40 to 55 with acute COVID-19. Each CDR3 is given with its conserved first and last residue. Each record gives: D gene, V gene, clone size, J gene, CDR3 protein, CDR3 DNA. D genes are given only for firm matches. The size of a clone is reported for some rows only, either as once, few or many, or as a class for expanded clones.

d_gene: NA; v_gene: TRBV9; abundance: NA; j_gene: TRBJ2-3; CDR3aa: CASSVAQAFRTDTQYF; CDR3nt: TGTGCCAGCAGCGTAGCTCAAGCCTTTCGCACAGATACGCAGTATTTT
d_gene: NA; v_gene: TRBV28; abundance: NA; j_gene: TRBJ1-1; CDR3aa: CASSLWPGRDTEAFF; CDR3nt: TGTGCCAGCAGTTTATGGCCGGGTCGGGACACTGAAGCTTTCTTT
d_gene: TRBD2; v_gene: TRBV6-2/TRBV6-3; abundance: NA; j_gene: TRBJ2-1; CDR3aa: CASSYVAGGFRNEQFF; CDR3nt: TGTGCCAGCAGTTACGTAGCGGGAGGTTTCAGGAATGAGCAGTTCTTC
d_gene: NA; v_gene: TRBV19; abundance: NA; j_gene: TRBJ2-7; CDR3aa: CASSIVGAGLVYEQYF; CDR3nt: TGTGCCAGTAGTATAGTTGGGGCAGGCCTTGTCTACGAGCAGTACTTC
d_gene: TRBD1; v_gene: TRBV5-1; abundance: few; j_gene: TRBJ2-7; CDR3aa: CASSHGQGAYEQYF; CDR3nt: TGCGCCAGCAGCCACGGACAGGGGGCCTACGAGCAGTACTTC
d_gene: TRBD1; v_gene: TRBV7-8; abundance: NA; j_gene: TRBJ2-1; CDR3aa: CASSPPKGGSRANEQFF; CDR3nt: TGTGCCAGCAGCCCACCCAAAGGGGGCTCCCGTGCCAATGAGCAGTTCTTC
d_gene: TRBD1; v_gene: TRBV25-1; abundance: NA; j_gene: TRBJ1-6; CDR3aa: CASSDRGFYNSPLHF; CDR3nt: TGTGCCAGCAGCGACAGGGGTTTCTATAATTCACCCCTCCACTTT
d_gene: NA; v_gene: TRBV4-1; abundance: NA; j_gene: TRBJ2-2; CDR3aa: CASRPQGRAGELFF; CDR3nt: TGCGCCAGCAGGCCCCAGGGAAGGGCCGGGGAGCTGTTTTTT
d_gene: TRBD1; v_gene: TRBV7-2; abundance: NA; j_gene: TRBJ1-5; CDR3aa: CASSLAGTGAQPQHF; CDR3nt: TGTGCCAGCAGCTTAGCCGGGACAGGGGCTCAGCCCCAGCATTTT
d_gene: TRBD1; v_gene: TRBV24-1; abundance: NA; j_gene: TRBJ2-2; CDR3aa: CASQARTGRDTGELFF; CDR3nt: TGTGCCAGCCAGGCGAGGACAGGGAGAGACACCGGGGAGCTGTTTTTT
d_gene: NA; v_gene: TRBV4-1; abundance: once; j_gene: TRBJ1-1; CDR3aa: CASSQRSSTEAFF; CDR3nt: TGCGCCAGCAGCCAGAGAAGTTCGACTGAAGCTTTCTTT
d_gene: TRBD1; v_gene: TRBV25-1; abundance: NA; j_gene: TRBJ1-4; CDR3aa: CASRQGAFNEKLFF; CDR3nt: TGTGCCAGCAGACAGGGGGCCTTCAATGAAAAACTGTTTTTT
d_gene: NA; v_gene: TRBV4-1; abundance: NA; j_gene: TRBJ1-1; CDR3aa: CASSQPAGGAFF; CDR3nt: TGCGCCAGCAGCCAGCCGGCCGGAGGAGCTTTCTTT
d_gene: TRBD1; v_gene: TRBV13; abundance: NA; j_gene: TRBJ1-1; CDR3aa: CASSSRGWGQRATEAFF; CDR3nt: TGTGCCAGCAGCTCAAGGGGGTGGGGACAGCGGGCGACTGAAGCTTTCTTT
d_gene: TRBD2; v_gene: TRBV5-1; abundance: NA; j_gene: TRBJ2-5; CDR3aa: CASSLAGLAGETQYF; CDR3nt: TGCGCCAGCAGCTTGGCGGGGCTAGCGGGAGAGACCCAGTACTTC
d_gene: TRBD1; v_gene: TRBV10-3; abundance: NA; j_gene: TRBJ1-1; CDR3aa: CAINTRGQGTEAFF; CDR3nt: TGTGCCATCAACACCAGGGGGCAAGGCACTGAAGCTTTCTTT
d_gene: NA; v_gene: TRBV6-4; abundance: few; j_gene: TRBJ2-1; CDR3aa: CASSNLRVSSYNEQFF; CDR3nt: TGTGCCAGCAGTAATTTACGGGTCAGCTCCTACAATGAGCAGTTCTTC
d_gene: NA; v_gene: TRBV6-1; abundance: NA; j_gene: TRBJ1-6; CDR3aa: CASSELGGNNSPLHF; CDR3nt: TGTGCCAGCAGTGAACTGGGGGGTAATAATTCACCCCTCCACTTT
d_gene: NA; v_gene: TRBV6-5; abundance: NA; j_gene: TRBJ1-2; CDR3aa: CASSYLGGDGYTF; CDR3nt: TGTGCCAGCAGTTATCTAGGGGGAGATGGCTACACCTTC
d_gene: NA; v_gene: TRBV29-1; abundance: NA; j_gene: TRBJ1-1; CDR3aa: CSAHGREGGTEAFF; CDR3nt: TGCAGCGCCCACGGGAGGGAGGGAGGCACTGAAGCTTTCTTT
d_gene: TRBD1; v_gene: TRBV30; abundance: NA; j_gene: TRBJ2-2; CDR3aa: CAQRTGATGELFF; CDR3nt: TGTGCCCAGAGGACAGGGGCCACCGGGGAGCTGTTTTTT
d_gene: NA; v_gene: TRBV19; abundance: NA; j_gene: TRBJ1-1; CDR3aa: CASSLKIVLGGLTEAFF; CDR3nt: TGTGCCAGTAGTCTAAAAATCGTTCTCGGGGGATTAACTGAAGCTTTCTTT
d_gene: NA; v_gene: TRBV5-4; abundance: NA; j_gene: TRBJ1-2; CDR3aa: CASSARGGIYGYTF; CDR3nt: TGTGCCAGCAGCGCCCGAGGGGGAATCTATGGCTACACCTTC
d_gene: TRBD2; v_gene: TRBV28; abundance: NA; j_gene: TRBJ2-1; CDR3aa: CAVPGRAGNEQFF; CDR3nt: TGTGCCGTCCCCGGGAGGGCCGGGAATGAGCAGTTCTTC
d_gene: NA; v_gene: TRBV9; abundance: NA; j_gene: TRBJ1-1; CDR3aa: CASSAGGFMNTEAFF; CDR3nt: TGTGCCAGCAGCGCGGGGGGCTTTATGAACACTGAAGCTTTCTTT
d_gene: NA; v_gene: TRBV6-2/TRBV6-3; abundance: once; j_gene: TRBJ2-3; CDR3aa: CASSYSRLVLGTQYF; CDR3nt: TGTGCCAGCAGTTACTCTCGCTTGGTCCTCGGTACGCAGTATTTT
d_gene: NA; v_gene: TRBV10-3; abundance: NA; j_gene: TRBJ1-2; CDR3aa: CAISEKGSQQSYGYTF; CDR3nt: TGTGCCATCAGTGAGAAAGGCTCACAACAGAGTTATGGCTACACCTTC
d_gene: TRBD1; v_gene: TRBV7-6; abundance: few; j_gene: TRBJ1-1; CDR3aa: CASSGGTGRTEAFF; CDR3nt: TGTGCCAGCAGCGGCGGGACAGGGAGGACTGAAGCTTTCTTT
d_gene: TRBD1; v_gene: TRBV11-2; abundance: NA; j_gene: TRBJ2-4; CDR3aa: CASRETGGENIQYF; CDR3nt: TGTGCCAGCAGAGAGACAGGGGGCGAAAACATTCAGTACTTC
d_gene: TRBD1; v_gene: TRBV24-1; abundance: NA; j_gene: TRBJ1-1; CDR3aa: CATSDPRTGGTEAFF; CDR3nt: TGTGCCACCAGTGATCCCCGGACAGGGGGGACTGAAGCTTTCTTT
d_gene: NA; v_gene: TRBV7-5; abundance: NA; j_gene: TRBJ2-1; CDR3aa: CARSLHSPAREGHRNEQFF; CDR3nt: TGTGCCAGAAGCTTGCATTCCCCAGCGCGGGAGGGCCACCGCAATGAGCAGTTCTTC
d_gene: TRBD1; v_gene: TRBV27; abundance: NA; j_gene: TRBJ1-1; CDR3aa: CASSSRTGTNTEAFF; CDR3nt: TGTGCCAGCAGTTCGCGGACAGGGACGAACACTGAAGCTTTCTTT
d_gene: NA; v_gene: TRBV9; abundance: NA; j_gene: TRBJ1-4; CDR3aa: CASSVAGSEKLFF; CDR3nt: TGTGCCAGCAGCGTAGCAGGCAGCGAAAAACTGTTTTTT
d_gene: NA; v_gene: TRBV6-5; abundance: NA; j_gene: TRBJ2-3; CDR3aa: CASSYSRQDTDTQYF; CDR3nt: TGTGCCAGCAGTTACTCCCGACAAGATACAGATACGCAGTATTTT
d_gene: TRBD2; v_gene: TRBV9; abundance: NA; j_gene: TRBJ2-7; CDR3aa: CASSGGLADIPYEQYF; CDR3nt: TGTGCCAGCAGCGGGGGACTAGCGGACATACCCTACGAGCAGTACTTC
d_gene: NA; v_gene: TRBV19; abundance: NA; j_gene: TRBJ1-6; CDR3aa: CASRIRDTNSPLHF; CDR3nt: TGTGCCAGCCGGATCCGGGACACTAATTCACCCCTCCACTTT
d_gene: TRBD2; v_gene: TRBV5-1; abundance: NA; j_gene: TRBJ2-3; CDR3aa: CASSPPGLADTDTQYF; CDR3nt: TGCGCCAGCAGTCCTCCGGGACTAGCAGACACAGATACGCAGTATTTT
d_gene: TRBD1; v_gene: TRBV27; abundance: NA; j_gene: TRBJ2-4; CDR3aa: CASSVLPDREAKNIQYF; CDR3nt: TGTGCCAGCAGTGTCCTCCCGGACAGGGAAGCCAAAAACATTCAGTACTTC
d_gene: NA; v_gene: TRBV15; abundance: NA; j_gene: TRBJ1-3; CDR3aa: CATSEGDSGNTIYF; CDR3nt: TGTGCCACATCTGAGGGGGACTCTGGAAACACCATATATTTT
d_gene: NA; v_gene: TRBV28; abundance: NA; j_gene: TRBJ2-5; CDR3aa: CATLTGPGETQYF; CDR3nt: TGTGCCACCCTAACAGGGCCGGGAGAGACCCAGTACTTC
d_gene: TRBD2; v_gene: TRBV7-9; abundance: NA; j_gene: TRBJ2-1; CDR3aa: CASSSNRLAEAYWDEQFF; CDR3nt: TGTGCCAGCAGCTCCAATAGACTAGCGGAGGCGTACTGGGATGAGCAGTTCTTC
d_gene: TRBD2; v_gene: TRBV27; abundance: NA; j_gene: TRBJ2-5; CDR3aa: CASSIRTSGTAGETQYF; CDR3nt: TGTGCCAGCAGTATACGGACTAGCGGAACCGCCGGGGAGACCCAGTACTTC
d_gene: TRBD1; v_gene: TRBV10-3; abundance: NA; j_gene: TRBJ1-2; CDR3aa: CAISESTGGYYGYTF; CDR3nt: TGTGCCATCAGTGAGTCGACAGGGGGATACTATGGCTACACCTTC
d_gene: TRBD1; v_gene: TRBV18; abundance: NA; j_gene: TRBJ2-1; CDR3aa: CASSGGQGESQFF; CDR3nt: TGTGCCAGCTCAGGTGGACAGGGAGAGTCGCAGTTCTTC
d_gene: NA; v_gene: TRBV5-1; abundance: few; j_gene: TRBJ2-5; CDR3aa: CASNTQGYQETQYF; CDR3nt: TGCGCCAGCAATACCCAGGGGTACCAAGAGACCCAGTACTTC
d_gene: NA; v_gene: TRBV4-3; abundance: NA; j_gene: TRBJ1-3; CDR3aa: CASSPKAGANSGNTIYF; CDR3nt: TGCGCCAGCAGCCCCAAGGCAGGGGCCAACTCTGGAAACACCATATATTTT
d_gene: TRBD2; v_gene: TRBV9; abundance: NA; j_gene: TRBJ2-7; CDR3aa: CASSVGLAGGGKYF; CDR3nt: TGTGCCAGCAGCGTAGGACTAGCGGGAGGTGGGAAGTACTTC
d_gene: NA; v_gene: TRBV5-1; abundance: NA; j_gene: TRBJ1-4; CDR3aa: CASSAGGGPTEKLFF; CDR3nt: TGCGCCAGCAGCGCCGGTGGAGGGCCGACTGAAAAACTGTTTTTT
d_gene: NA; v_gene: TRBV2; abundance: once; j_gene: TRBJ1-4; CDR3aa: CASKKGNPTTNEKLFF; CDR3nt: TGTGCCAGCAAAAAGGGGAACCCCACAACTAATGAAAAACTGTTTTTT
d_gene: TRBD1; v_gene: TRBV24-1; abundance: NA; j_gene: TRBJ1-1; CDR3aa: CATSYRGNTEAFF; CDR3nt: TGTGCCACCAGTTACAGGGGGAACACTGAAGCTTTCTTT